These 12 T cell receptor beta chains were all obtained from the same sample, sequenced in a study of OX40 agonist ivuxolimab in advanced cancers. Produced via immunoSEQ multiplex PCR; TCRdb's table is partial and in-frame only. The sample contains about 13,000 clones, approximately 80% of which appear only once. Specimen: CD4+ or CD8+ T cells sorted from blood, collected in a trial of the OX40 agonist ivuxolimab. These receptor sequences come from an adult with an advanced solid tumor such as melanoma, head and neck, liver or kidney cancer.

In its sample, this clone was seen a few times. This rearrangement joins TRBV30 to TRBJ1-2; the D is unclear. Trimming removed 3 bases at V and 2 bases at J, with 1 base between. The CDR3 totals 10 residues. Germline assignment: CDR1 GTSNPN and CDR2 SVGIG (reference sequence). DNA of the CDR3: TGTGCCTGGAGGAACTATGGCTACACCTTC. Protein sequence: CAWRNYGYTF.

The V and J genes are TRBV6-5 and TRBJ1-2; D is unclear. Per germline, CDR1 MNHEY and CDR2 SVGAGI. Trimming stripped 7 bases from V and 5 bases from J, with 11 bases between. The CDR3 has 12 amino acids. The CDR3: CASNHRSYGYTF. The CDR3 nucleotides are TGTGCCAGCAACCACCGAAGTTATGGCTACACCTTC.

The chain joins TRBV11-3 to TRBJ2-5, with D unclear. V was trimmed by 0 bases and J by 7 bases, leaving 6 bases between them. Germline V CDR1 and CDR2: SGHNT, YENEEA. CDR3 size: 12 residues. The CDR3 region has the DNA TGTGCCAGCAGCTTAGATCGCGGGACCCAGTACTTC. Its translation: CASSLDRGTQYF.

This clone was picked up one time. This sequence joins TRBV27 and TRBJ2-7, with D perhaps being TRBD1 or TRBD2 (5 bases each). This CDR3 region has 12 residues. Germline loops: CDR1 MNHEY, CDR2 SMNVEV (reference sequence). Trimming stripped 6 bases from V and 3 bases from J, with 9 bases between. The CDR3 DNA reads as TGTGCCAGCAGCGAGGGGATCTACGAGCAGTACTTC. It yields the protein CASSEGIYEQYF.

The J gene is TRBJ1-3, the V gene TRBV5-6, with D uncertain. The CDR3 totals 15 residues. V dropped 6 bases and J dropped 0 bases, with 13 bases sitting between them. The germline gives CDR1 SGHDT, CDR2 YYEEEE. CDR3 sequence reads: CASTPGQNSGNTIYF. CDR3 DNA: TGTGCCAGCACCCCTGGGCAGAACTCTGGAAACACCATATATTTT.

The chain is built from TRBV29-1 and TRBJ2-2; no definite D call. Germline CDR1 SQVTM, CDR2 ANQGSEA. This CDR3 region has 14 residues. V lost 4 bases to trimming and J lost 8 bases, with 17 bases between them. CDR3 DNA sequence: TGCAGCGTTGCGATGGTCCTCTCTGGGGGGGAGCTGTTTTTT. This translates into CSVAMVLSGGELFF.

V gene TRBV12-5 combines with J gene TRBJ1-1; TRBD1 might be the D (5 bases). The CDR3 runs to 12 residues. Germline V lookup: CDR1 LGHNT, CDR2 FRNRAP. The V and J ends lost 1 base and 5 bases respectively, with 5 bases between them. CDR3 DNA: TGTGCTAGTGGTTTGGGGGGGACTGAAGCTTTCTTT. Translation gives CASGLGGTEAFF.

The chain has TRBV28 and TRBJ2-7; D call uncertain. Deletions cut 3 bases from V and 5 bases from J, with 8 bases between. The CDR3 consists of 12 residues. Germline CDR1 reads MDHEN; CDR2 reads SYDVKM. This CDR3 reads CASSFSLDEQYF. CDR3 DNA: TGTGCCAGCAGTTTTTCTCTTGACGAGCAGTACTTC.

The sample holds a few counts of this clone. V and J are TRBV30 and TRBJ1-1; possible D gene TRBD1, 5 bases. Trimming removed 3 bases from V and 7 bases from J, with 9 bases in between. The length of the CDR3 is 11 residues. CDR1 and CDR2 from the germline V gene are GTSNPN and SVGIG (reference sequence). The CDR3 protein is CAWRGGVEAFF. DNA of the CDR3: TGTGCCTGGAGGGGAGGGGTTGAAGCTTTCTTT.

V and J are TRBV11-2 and TRBJ2-7; the D gene is possibly TRBD1 (6 bases). This CDR3 has 12 residues. V was cut by 8 bases and J by 5 bases, with 13 bases left in between. CDR1 and CDR2 from the germline V gene are SGHAT and FQNNGV. The DNA for the CDR3 is TGTGCCAGCCACAGGGCACCTCACGAGCAGTACTTC. This translates into CASHRAPHEQYF.

The chain employs TRBV7-3 and TRBJ2-7; D is perhaps TRBD2 (6 bases). CDR1 and CDR2 (germline): SGHTA, FQGTGA. This CDR3 has 13 amino acids. Trimming removed 3 bases from V and 4 bases from J, with 10 bases in between. The CDR3 DNA sequence: TGTGCCAGCAGCTTCCAGGAGGGGTACGAGCAGTACTTC. Its translation: CASSFQEGYEQYF.

The chain has TRBV6-5 and TRBJ1-5; 8 positions match TRBD1. The CDR3 consists of 15 residues. The J segment lost 3 bases and the V segment lost 6 bases, leaving 7 bases of the junction unmatched. Germline loops: CDR1 MNHEY, CDR2 SVGAGI. This CDR3 is CASSRTGIHNQPQHF. Here the CDR3 DNA reads TGTGCCAGCAGCAGGACAGGGATTCACAATCAGCCCCAGCATTTT.